A selection of T cell receptor beta chains follows, all from one sample in a study of a mutant IDH1 vaccine in newly diagnosed glioma. The method was immunoSEQ multiplex PCR; TCRdb's version includes in-frame clones alone and lacks a portion of them. The repertoire includes 50,000 to 65,000 clones, approximately 78% of them detected once, and approximately 19% sits in the top ten. Source: PBMCs, taken from a glioma patient treated with radiotherapy, temozolomide or both. Receptor source: a man between 18 and 35 years old with glioma. CDR3s include the opening cysteine and the closing phenylalanine or tryptophan. D genes are given only for firm matches. Not every row has a clone size; where given, it reads once, few, many or a size class.

D gene: TRBD2
J gene: TRBJ2-1
CDR3 length: 18
V gene: TRBV5-6
clone size: once
CDR3 DNA: TGTGCCAGCAGCTCCTCTTGGCGGTCAGGGACTAGGGGCAATGAGCAGTTCTTC
CDR3 protein: CASSSSWRSGTRGNEQFF

D gene: TRBD1
J gene: TRBJ1-1
CDR3 length: 14
V gene: TRBV7-2
clone size: NA
CDR3 DNA: TGTGCCAGCAAGAAACAGGGGTTGAACACTGAAGCTTTCTTT
CDR3 protein: CASKKQGLNTEAFF

D gene: NA
J gene: TRBJ1-5
CDR3 length: 15
V gene: TRBV15
clone size: few
CDR3 DNA: TGTGCCACCAAGGGGGAAGAAGGTGGCAATCAGCCCCAGCATTTT
CDR3 protein: CATKGEEGGNQPQHF

D gene: NA
J gene: TRBJ1-1
CDR3 length: 14
V gene: TRBV30
clone size: once
CDR3 DNA: TGTGCCTGGAGTGAAGGGACGGGCGGTCCTGAAGCTTTCTTT
CDR3 protein: CAWSEGTGGPEAFF

D gene: NA
J gene: TRBJ1-6
CDR3 length: 15
V gene: TRBV7-9
clone size: NA
CDR3 DNA: TGTGCCAGCAGCTCCCTCGACGGGACTAATTCACCCCTCCACTTT
CDR3 protein: CASSSLDGTNSPLHF

D gene: TRBD1
J gene: TRBJ2-7
CDR3 length: 15
V gene: TRBV7-9
clone size: few
CDR3 DNA: TGTGCCAGCAGCTCCGGGACAGGGAAAATCCACGAGCAGTACTTC
CDR3 protein: CASSSGTGKIHEQYF

D gene: NA
J gene: TRBJ1-4
CDR3 length: 15
V gene: TRBV30
clone size: few
CDR3 DNA: TGTGCCTGGAGTGTATTCGGGGATGGGGGAGAAAAACTGTTTTTT
CDR3 protein: CAWSVFGDGGEKLFF

D gene: NA
J gene: TRBJ1-5
CDR3 length: 15
V gene: TRBV7-9
clone size: NA
CDR3 DNA: TGTGCCAGCAGCCTTCTGGACGGTAGCAATCAGCCCCAGCATTTT
CDR3 protein: CASSLLDGSNQPQHF

D gene: NA
J gene: TRBJ1-1
CDR3 length: 14
V gene: TRBV5-1
clone size: NA
CDR3 DNA: TGCGCCAGCGTTTCGGGTTTAGGGAACACTGAAGCTTTCTTT
CDR3 protein: CASVSGLGNTEAFF

D gene: NA
J gene: TRBJ1-5
CDR3 length: 12
V gene: TRBV27
clone size: few
CDR3 DNA: TGTGCCAGCAGTTTTATCAATCAGCCCCAGCATTTT
CDR3 protein: CASSFINQPQHF

D gene: TRBD2
J gene: TRBJ2-1
CDR3 length: 16
V gene: TRBV10-3
clone size: NA
CDR3 DNA: TGTGCCATCAGTGAGCCGGGACTACCAGATATCAATGAGCAGTTCTTC
CDR3 protein: CAISEPGLPDINEQFF

D gene: TRBD2
J gene: TRBJ2-3
CDR3 length: 15
V gene: TRBV5-4
clone size: NA
CDR3 DNA: TGTGCCAGCAGCGACGGACTAGCTTTGACAGATACGCAGTATTTT
CDR3 protein: CASSDGLALTDTQYF

D gene: TRBD1
J gene: TRBJ2-1
CDR3 length: 15
V gene: TRBV7-9
clone size: NA
CDR3 DNA: TGTGCCAGCAGCTTATACAGGGGTGTGGGCAATGAGCAGTTCTTC
CDR3 protein: CASSLYRGVGNEQFF

D gene: TRBD1
J gene: TRBJ2-7
CDR3 length: 16
V gene: TRBV7-2
clone size: NA
CDR3 DNA: TGTGCCAGCAGCTTAGGCTGGGACAGGGAATCCTACGAGCAGTACTTC
CDR3 protein: CASSLGWDRESYEQYF

D gene: NA
J gene: TRBJ2-7
CDR3 length: 11
V gene: TRBV18
clone size: NA
CDR3 DNA: TGTGCCAGCTCATCACAATACGAGCAGTACTTC
CDR3 protein: CASSSQYEQYF

D gene: NA
J gene: TRBJ1-4
CDR3 length: 13
V gene: TRBV5-3
clone size: NA
CDR3 DNA: TGTGCCAGAATATCTGGGGCAGGGGAAAAACTGTTTTTT
CDR3 protein: CARISGAGEKLFF

D gene: NA
J gene: TRBJ1-5
CDR3 length: 15
V gene: TRBV11-3
clone size: NA
CDR3 DNA: TGTGCCAGCAGCTCCCAACCGCACGTACAGGAGGCCCAGCATTTT
CDR3 protein: CASSSQPHVQEAQHF

D gene: NA
J gene: TRBJ1-2
CDR3 length: 16
V gene: TRBV6-4
clone size: NA
CDR3 DNA: TGTGCCAGCAGTGACTCTTTTGGCGTCGGTCTCTATGGCTACACCTTC
CDR3 protein: CASSDSFGVGLYGYTF

D gene: NA
J gene: TRBJ2-5
CDR3 length: 15
V gene: TRBV5-8
clone size: NA
CDR3 DNA: TGTGCCAGCAGCTCCCCCAGGGCTATCCAAGAGACCCAGTACTTC
CDR3 protein: CASSSPRAIQETQYF

D gene: NA
J gene: TRBJ1-2
CDR3 length: 12
V gene: TRBV5-8
clone size: few
CDR3 DNA: TGTGCCAGCAGCCCTTGGGGGGCTGGCTACACCTTC
CDR3 protein: CASSPWGAGYTF

D gene: TRBD1
J gene: TRBJ1-1
CDR3 length: 14
V gene: TRBV9
clone size: NA
CDR3 DNA: TGTGCCAGCAGGAAGGGGGCCTCTGACACTGAAGCTTTCTTT
CDR3 protein: CASRKGASDTEAFF

D gene: NA
J gene: TRBJ1-1
CDR3 length: 13
V gene: TRBV19
clone size: NA
CDR3 DNA: TGTGCCAGTAGTATAGGAGAGAACACTGAAGCTTTCTTT
CDR3 protein: CASSIGENTEAFF

D gene: NA
J gene: TRBJ1-4
CDR3 length: 15
V gene: TRBV30
clone size: NA
CDR3 DNA: TGTGCCTGGGCATGGGGAATTGCAACTAATGAAAAACTGTTTTTT
CDR3 protein: CAWAWGIATNEKLFF

D gene: NA
J gene: TRBJ2-2
CDR3 length: 15
V gene: TRBV4-1
clone size: NA
CDR3 DNA: TGCGCCAGCACTCCGGGACCCCAGGGCACCGGGGAGCTGTTTTTT
CDR3 protein: CASTPGPQGTGELFF

D gene: TRBD1
J gene: TRBJ1-2
CDR3 length: 15
V gene: TRBV6-1
clone size: NA
CDR3 DNA: TGTGCCAGCAGTGGTCGACAGGGAATTAACTATGGCTACACCTTC
CDR3 protein: CASSGRQGINYGYTF

D gene: NA
J gene: TRBJ1-1
CDR3 length: 10
V gene: TRBV30
clone size: few
CDR3 DNA: TGTGCCTGGAGTCGTACTGAAGCTTTCTTT
CDR3 protein: CAWSRTEAFF

D gene: NA
J gene: TRBJ2-7
CDR3 length: 13
V gene: TRBV7-6
clone size: NA
CDR3 DNA: TGTGCCAGCAGCTTAGGGGTTGCCTACGAGCAGTACTTC
CDR3 protein: CASSLGVAYEQYF

D gene: NA
J gene: TRBJ1-1
CDR3 length: 15
V gene: TRBV5-4
clone size: NA
CDR3 DNA: TGTGCCAGCAGCTTGGTGGGCAGGGGAAACACTGAAGCTTTCTTT
CDR3 protein: CASSLVGRGNTEAFF

D gene: NA
J gene: TRBJ1-2
CDR3 length: 14
V gene: TRBV5-1
clone size: NA
CDR3 DNA: TGCGCCAGCAGCTCGACAGGCGCCTTCTATGGCTACACCTTC
CDR3 protein: CASSSTGAFYGYTF

D gene: TRBD2
J gene: TRBJ2-1
CDR3 length: 18
V gene: TRBV2
clone size: NA
CDR3 DNA: TGTGCCAGCAGTGAGAGGGTTGTTGGGACTAGCGGCTTGAATGAGCAGTTCTTC
CDR3 protein: CASSERVVGTSGLNEQFF

D gene: NA
J gene: TRBJ2-5
CDR3 length: 16
V gene: TRBV1
clone size: NA
CDR3 DNA: TGCACCAGCAGCCCTAGGGAAGCGGGACAAGAAGAGACCCAGTACTTC
CDR3 protein: CTSSPREAGQEETQYF

D gene: TRBD1
J gene: TRBJ2-2
CDR3 length: 17
V gene: TRBV7-2
clone size: NA
CDR3 DNA: TGTGCCAGCAGCTTACTAGTGGGACAGGGGCTCGTCGGGGAGCTGTTTTTT
CDR3 protein: CASSLLVGQGLVGELFF

D gene: TRBD2
J gene: TRBJ2-1
CDR3 length: 15
V gene: TRBV5-6
clone size: NA
CDR3 DNA: TGTGCCAGCAGCTTTGCGGGGGTCTCCTACAATGAGCAGTTCTTC
CDR3 protein: CASSFAGVSYNEQFF

D gene: NA
J gene: TRBJ2-7
CDR3 length: 15
V gene: TRBV4-3
clone size: NA
CDR3 DNA: TGCGCCAGCAGCCAAGACAGGGGAAGATGGTACGAGCAGTACTTC
CDR3 protein: CASSQDRGRWYEQYF

D gene: TRBD2
J gene: TRBJ2-3
CDR3 length: 13
V gene: TRBV6-4
clone size: NA
CDR3 DNA: TGTGCCAGCAGTGTACTAGCGGGAGATACGCAGTATTTT
CDR3 protein: CASSVLAGDTQYF

D gene: NA
J gene: TRBJ1-5
CDR3 length: 14
V gene: TRBV27
clone size: few
CDR3 DNA: TGTGCCAGCAGTTTGGGGGGCGAGGGTCAGCCCCAGCATTTT
CDR3 protein: CASSLGGEGQPQHF

D gene: TRBD1
J gene: TRBJ1-4
CDR3 length: 17
V gene: TRBV5-6
clone size: NA
CDR3 DNA: TGTGCCAGCAGCTTGTGGACAGGTGGCCCCCCAAATGAAAAACTGTTTTTT
CDR3 protein: CASSLWTGGPPNEKLFF

D gene: TRBD1
J gene: TRBJ1-1
CDR3 length: 15
V gene: TRBV6-5
clone size: NA
CDR3 DNA: TGTGCCAGCAGGAGACAGGGTCTACCGAACACTGAAGCTTTCTTT
CDR3 protein: CASRRQGLPNTEAFF

D gene: NA
J gene: TRBJ1-1
CDR3 length: 14
V gene: TRBV7-9
clone size: NA
CDR3 DNA: TGTGCCAGCAGCCTCGGGGCGCGGGGCACTGAAGCTTTCTTT
CDR3 protein: CASSLGARGTEAFF

D gene: NA
J gene: TRBJ2-5
CDR3 length: 14
V gene: TRBV9
clone size: once
CDR3 DNA: TGTGCCAGCAGCCCATCAGGGGGAGGAGAGACCCAGTACTTC
CDR3 protein: CASSPSGGGETQYF

D gene: NA
J gene: TRBJ2-3
CDR3 length: 13
V gene: TRBV1
clone size: NA
CDR3 DNA: TGCACCAGCAGCTCCACCCTAGAGGATACGCAGTATTTT
CDR3 protein: CTSSSTLEDTQYF

D gene: NA
J gene: TRBJ1-5
CDR3 length: 13
V gene: TRBV19
clone size: NA
CDR3 DNA: TGTGCCAGTAGTAGGGAGGGTTTGCAGCCCCAGCATTTT
CDR3 protein: CASSREGLQPQHF

D gene: TRBD1
J gene: TRBJ1-4
CDR3 length: 17
V gene: TRBV4-3
clone size: NA
CDR3 DNA: TGCGCCAGCAGCCCATCCCGGGACAGGGGGCGGGATGAAAAACTGTTTTTT
CDR3 protein: CASSPSRDRGRDEKLFF

D gene: NA
J gene: TRBJ2-7
CDR3 length: 14
V gene: TRBV7-9
clone size: NA
CDR3 DNA: TGTGCCAGCAGCTTAAGGGCCGGGGGTCTCGAGCAGTACTTC
CDR3 protein: CASSLRAGGLEQYF

D gene: NA
J gene: TRBJ1-5
CDR3 length: 17
V gene: TRBV7-9
clone size: NA
CDR3 DNA: TGTGCCAGCAGCTTAGTGGGTAGGGAAGGCTGGGATCAGCCCCAGCATTTT
CDR3 protein: CASSLVGREGWDQPQHF

D gene: NA
J gene: TRBJ1-2
CDR3 length: 17
V gene: TRBV5-8
clone size: NA
CDR3 DNA: TGTGCCAGCAGCTCGATCACAGACCGAAACTATAACTATGGCTACACCTTC
CDR3 protein: CASSSITDRNYNYGYTF

D gene: NA
J gene: TRBJ2-4
CDR3 length: 13
V gene: TRBV25-1
clone size: once
CDR3 DNA: TGTGCCAGCAGTGACAACCCCTTGGACATTCAGTACTTC
CDR3 protein: CASSDNPLDIQYF

D gene: NA
J gene: TRBJ1-5
CDR3 length: 16
V gene: TRBV27
clone size: NA
CDR3 DNA: TGTGCCAGCAGTCCAACAGGCCGAGGAGGGAATCAGCCCCAGCATTTT
CDR3 protein: CASSPTGRGGNQPQHF

D gene: TRBD1
J gene: TRBJ2-7
CDR3 length: 16
V gene: TRBV5-1
clone size: few
CDR3 DNA: TGCGCCAGCAGCCTATCTCCGGGACAGGGATCCTACGAGCAGTACTTC
CDR3 protein: CASSLSPGQGSYEQYF

D gene: NA
J gene: TRBJ1-1
CDR3 length: 13
V gene: TRBV10-3
clone size: few
CDR3 DNA: TGTGCCATCAGCGACGGGCCGAACACTGAAGCTTTCTTT
CDR3 protein: CAISDGPNTEAFF

D gene: NA
J gene: TRBJ1-2
CDR3 length: 13
V gene: TRBV30
clone size: NA
CDR3 DNA: TGTGCCTGGAGTCCCAGGGGCAACTATGGCTACACCTTC
CDR3 protein: CAWSPRGNYGYTF

D gene: NA
J gene: TRBJ2-5
CDR3 length: 14
V gene: TRBV25-1
clone size: NA
CDR3 DNA: TGTGCCAGCAGTGAAGAGGGGCCCAAAGAGACCCAGTACTTC
CDR3 protein: CASSEEGPKETQYF

D gene: NA
J gene: TRBJ2-2
CDR3 length: 12
V gene: TRBV29-1
clone size: NA
CDR3 DNA: TGCAGCGGGGGGGAGGTAACCGGGGAGCTGTTTTTT
CDR3 protein: CSGGEVTGELFF

D gene: NA
J gene: TRBJ1-1
CDR3 length: 13
V gene: TRBV13
clone size: NA
CDR3 DNA: TGTGCCAGCAGGCCTCGGGTTATCACTGAAGCTTTCTTT
CDR3 protein: CASRPRVITEAFF

D gene: NA
J gene: TRBJ2-1
CDR3 length: 14
V gene: TRBV27
clone size: NA
CDR3 DNA: TGTGCCAGCAAACTCCCGGGACTCTACAATGAGCAGTTCTTC
CDR3 protein: CASKLPGLYNEQFF

D gene: NA
J gene: TRBJ2-7
CDR3 length: 13
V gene: TRBV30
clone size: once
CDR3 DNA: TGTGCCTGGAGCGACGTCCGGAGCCGCGAGCAGTACTTC
CDR3 protein: CAWSDVRSREQYF

D gene: TRBD1
J gene: TRBJ1-5
CDR3 length: 15
V gene: TRBV2
clone size: NA
CDR3 DNA: TGTGCCAGCAAGGGACAGGGGATTTCGAATCAGCCCCAGCATTTT
CDR3 protein: CASKGQGISNQPQHF